Sequencing of this TCR beta chain was carried out in a study of cytotoxic CD8 clonotypes in ibrutinib-treated CLL. In regard to this clone: The target antigen is unknown.

Cryopreserved PBMCs were the source of about 2.2 micrograms of genomic DNA, which went to TCR beta libraries. Study-wide results and limits: Whereas clonality rose at ibrutinib response, it declined toward baseline at progression.

CDR1 is MNHEY, CDR2 SMNVEV, per germline (reference sequence). V lost 4 bases to trimming and J lost 1 base, with 10 bases between them. The CDR3 spans 14 residues. Sequencing was performed with immunoSEQ multiplex PCR; in TCRdb, only in-frame clones are kept and a portion is missing. The sample contains 300,000 to 350,000 clones, about 77% of which appear only once. Sequencing was performed on PBMCs, taken before ibrutinib treatment. The receptor was isolated from a human donor with chronic lymphocytic leukemia. The chain recombines TRBV27 with TRBJ1-1; a possible D gene is TRBD1 (5 bases). The CDR3 loop is CASSWTPKNTEAFF. The CDR3 DNA is TGTGCCAGCAGTTGGACACCAAAGAACACTGAAGCTTTCTTT.